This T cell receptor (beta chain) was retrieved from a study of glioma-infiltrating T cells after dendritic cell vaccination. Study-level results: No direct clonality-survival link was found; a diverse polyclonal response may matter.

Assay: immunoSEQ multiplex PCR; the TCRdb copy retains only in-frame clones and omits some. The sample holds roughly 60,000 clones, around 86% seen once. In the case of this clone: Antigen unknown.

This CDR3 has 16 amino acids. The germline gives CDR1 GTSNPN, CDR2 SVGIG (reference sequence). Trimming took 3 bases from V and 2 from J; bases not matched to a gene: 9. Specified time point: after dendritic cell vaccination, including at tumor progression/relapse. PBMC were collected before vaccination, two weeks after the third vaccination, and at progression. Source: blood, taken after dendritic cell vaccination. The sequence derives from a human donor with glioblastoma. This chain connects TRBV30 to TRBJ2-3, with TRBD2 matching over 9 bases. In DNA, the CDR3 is TGTGCCTGGAGCCCGAAGACTAGCGGCCACACAGATACGCAGTATTTT. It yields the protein CAWSPKTSGHTDTQYF. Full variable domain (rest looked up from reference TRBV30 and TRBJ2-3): SQTIHQWPATLVQPVGSPLSLECTVEGTSNPNLYWYRQAAGRGLQLLFYSVGIGQISSEVPQNLSASRPQDRQFILSSKKLLLSDSGFYLCAWSPKTSGHTDTQYFGPGTRLTVL.